This T cell receptor beta chain was found in a study of blood T cell repertoires in COVID-19. Across the whole study: The United States, Italy and Spain were the sources of the acute and convalescent COVID-19 samples. Sample material is recorded as cDNA or gDNA derived from T cells, B-cell-depleted T cells, or PBMCs.

Germline V gives CDR1 MDHEN, CDR2 SYDVKM. The CDR3 covers 13 residues. The V gene lost 2 bases and the J gene lost 1 base, with 5 bases spanning the gap. Per the original methods: Scientists estimated how many nucleated cells there were by amplifying reference gene primers. The protocol was immunoSEQ multiplex PCR, while the TCRdb copy is restricted to in-frame clones and leaves out a portion. V and J calls and clone size follow that table, whereas D and trimming were derived from the DNA. Of approximately 250,000 clones in the sample, roughly 84% are singletons; the top ten hold around 4%. The sample comprised peripheral blood. The sequence came from a man in his sixties with acute or convalescent COVID-19. The V call is TRBV28, the J call TRBJ2-5; D unclear. CDR3 DNA: TGTGCCAGCAGTTTACCGGGCCAAGAGACCCAGTACTTC. This codes for CASSLPGQETQYF.